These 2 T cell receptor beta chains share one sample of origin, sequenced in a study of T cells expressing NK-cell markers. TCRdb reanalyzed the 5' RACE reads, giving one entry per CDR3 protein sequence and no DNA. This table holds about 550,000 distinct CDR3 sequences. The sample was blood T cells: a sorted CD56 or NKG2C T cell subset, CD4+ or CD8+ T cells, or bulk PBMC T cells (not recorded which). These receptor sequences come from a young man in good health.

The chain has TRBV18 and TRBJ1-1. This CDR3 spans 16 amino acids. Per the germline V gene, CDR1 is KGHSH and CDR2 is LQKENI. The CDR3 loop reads CASSPFAPRMNTEAFF.

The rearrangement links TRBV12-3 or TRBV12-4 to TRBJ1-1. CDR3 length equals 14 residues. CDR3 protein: CASSKTRSNTEAFF.